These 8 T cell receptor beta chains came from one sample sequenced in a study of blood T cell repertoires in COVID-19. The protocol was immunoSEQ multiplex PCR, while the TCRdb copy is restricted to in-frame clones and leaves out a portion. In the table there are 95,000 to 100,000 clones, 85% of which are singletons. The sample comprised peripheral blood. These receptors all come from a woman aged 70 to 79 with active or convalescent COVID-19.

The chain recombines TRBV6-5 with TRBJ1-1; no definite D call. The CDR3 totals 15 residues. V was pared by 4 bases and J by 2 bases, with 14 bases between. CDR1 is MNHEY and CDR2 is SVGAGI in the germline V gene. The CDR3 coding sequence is TGTGCCAGCAGTTTCTATGGGAGAAGAAACACTGAAGCTTTCTTT. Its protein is CASSFYGRRNTEAFF.

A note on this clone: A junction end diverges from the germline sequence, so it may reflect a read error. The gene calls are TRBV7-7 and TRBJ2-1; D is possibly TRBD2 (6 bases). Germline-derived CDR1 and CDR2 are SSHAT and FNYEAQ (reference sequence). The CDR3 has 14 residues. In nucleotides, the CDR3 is TGTGCTAGCAGCTTAGCGGTGGAGGGCAATGAGCAGTTCTTC. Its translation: CASSLAVEGNEQFF.

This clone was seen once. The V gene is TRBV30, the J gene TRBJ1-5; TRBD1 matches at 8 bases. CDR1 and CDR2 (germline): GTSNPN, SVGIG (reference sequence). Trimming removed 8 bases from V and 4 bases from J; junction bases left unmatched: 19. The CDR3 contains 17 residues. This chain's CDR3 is CASATETGGRGNQPQHF. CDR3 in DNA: TGTGCCAGCGCAACGGAAACAGGGGGGCGAGGAAATCAGCCCCAGCATTTT.

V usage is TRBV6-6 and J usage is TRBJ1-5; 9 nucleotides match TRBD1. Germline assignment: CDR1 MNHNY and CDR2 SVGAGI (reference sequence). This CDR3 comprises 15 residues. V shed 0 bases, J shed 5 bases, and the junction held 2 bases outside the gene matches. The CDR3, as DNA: TGTGCCAGCAGTTACTCGACAGGGGGGTATCAGCCCCAGCATTTT. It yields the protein CASSYSTGGYQPQHF.

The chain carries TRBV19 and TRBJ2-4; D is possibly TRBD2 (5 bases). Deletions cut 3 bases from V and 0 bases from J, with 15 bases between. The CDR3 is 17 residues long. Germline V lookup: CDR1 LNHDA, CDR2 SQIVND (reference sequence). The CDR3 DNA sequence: TGTGCCAGTAGTATTGGGAGTAGTGGGCTAGCCAAAAACATTCAGTACTTC. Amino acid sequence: CASSIGSSGLAKNIQYF.

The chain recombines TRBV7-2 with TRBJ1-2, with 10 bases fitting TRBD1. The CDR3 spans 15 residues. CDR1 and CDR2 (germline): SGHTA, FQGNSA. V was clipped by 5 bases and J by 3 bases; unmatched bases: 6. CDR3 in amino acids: CASSLTGQGYYGYTF. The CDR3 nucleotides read TGTGCCAGCAGCCTTACGGGACAGGGGTACTATGGCTACACCTTC.

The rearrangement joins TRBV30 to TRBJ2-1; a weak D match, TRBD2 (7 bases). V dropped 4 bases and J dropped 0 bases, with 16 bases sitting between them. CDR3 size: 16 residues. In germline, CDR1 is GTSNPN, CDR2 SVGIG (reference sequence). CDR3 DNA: TGTGCCTGGAAGATCCGGGGGGCCAGCTCCTACAATGAGCAGTTCTTC. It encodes CAWKIRGASSYNEQFF.

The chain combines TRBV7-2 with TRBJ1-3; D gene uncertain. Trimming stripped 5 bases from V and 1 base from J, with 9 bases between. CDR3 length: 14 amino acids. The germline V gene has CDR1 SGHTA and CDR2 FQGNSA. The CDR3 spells CASSSLFSGNTIYF. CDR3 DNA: TGTGCCAGCAGCAGCCTCTTTTCTGGAAACACCATATATTTT.